The T cell receptor beta chain under discussion was sequenced for a study of blood T cell repertoires in COVID-19. Sequencing was performed with immunoSEQ multiplex PCR; in TCRdb, only in-frame clones are kept and a portion is missing. The sample consists of about 320,000 clones, around 90% of them appearing once. Trimming took 2 bases from V and 8 from J; bases not matched to a gene: 8. The CDR3 has 14 residues. Germline values: CDR1 SGHNT, CDR2 YYREEE (reference sequence). The chain uses TRBV5-4 and TRBJ1-2, with 8 bases fitting TRBD1. Sequenced input: PBMCs or T cells enriched from blood (not recorded which). This sequence originates from a woman between 25 and 40 years old who had recovered from COVID-19. In DNA form, the CDR3 reads TGTGCCAGCAGCTTCGAGCAGGGGGCGGGAGGCTACACCTTC. This encodes CASSFEQGAGGYTF.